This T cell receptor (beta chain) was retrieved from a study of T cell changes during pregnancy in multiple sclerosis. Assay used: immunoSEQ multiplex PCR; TCRdb lists only in-frame clones, some missing. The table has under 70,000 clones, about nine tenths seen once. V lost 5 bases, J lost 3 bases, and 20 bases lay in between. The germline V gene encodes CDR1 SGHDT and CDR2 YYEEEE. The CDR3 runs to 16 residues. The clonotype was recovered from a female donor with multiple sclerosis, enrolled in a pregnancy study. The sample consisted of peripheral blood, taken in the second trimester of pregnancy. The chain recombines TRBV5-6 with TRBJ1-2, with D perhaps matching TRBD1 (6 bases). CDR3 nucleotide sequence: TGTGCCAGCAGAAGGACAGAGCACGTAGACTACTATGGCTACACCTTC. This codes for CASRRTEHVDYYGYTF.